This is a list of T cell receptor beta chains from one sample in a study of OX40 agonist ivuxolimab in advanced cancers. Using immunoSEQ multiplex PCR, the repertoire was profiled, and TCRdb retains in-frame clones only, with some absent. The sample holds around 57,000 clones, about nine tenths seen once. This sample comprised CD4+ or CD8+ T cells sorted from blood, obtained in a trial of the OX40 agonist ivuxolimab. All receptors come from an adult with an advanced solid tumor such as melanoma, head and neck, liver or kidney cancer. Both conserved end residues are trimmed from each CDR3. Rows give clone size only sometimes, using once, few, many, or a class for an expanded clone.

>TRBV27|.|TRBJ1-4
ASSPIDSNIGATNEKLF
>TRBV13|.|TRBJ2-5
ASSSYEETQY
>TRBV7-8|.|TRBJ1-2
ASSLTGAGGYT
>TRBV30|.|TRBJ1-5
AWSVREAGGIGQPQH
>TRBV4-3|.|TRBJ2-1
ASSQDGIDEYNEQF
>TRBV28|.|TRBJ2-7
ASSGASSYEQY
>TRBV11-2|.|TRBJ2-7
ASSFGTSGGYEQY
>TRBV28|.|TRBJ1-2
ASSRDRHNYGYT
>TRBV9|once|TRBJ2-7
ASSVPPFGEQY
>TRBV11-3|.|TRBJ1-2
ASSLDRQPSANYGYT
>TRBV4-3|.|TRBJ2-1
ASSQVPYYNEQF
>TRBV15|once|TRBJ2-2
ATSYTGELF
>TRBV4-3|.|TRBJ1-2
ASSQWFRGKGDGYT
>TRBV7-9|.|TRBJ2-7
ASSLALAGGEQY
>TRBV7-9|.|TRBJ2-1
ASSPPSGLNYNEQF
>TRBV30|.|TRBJ2-5
AWSVDTQETQY
>TRBV7-8|.|TRBJ1-5
ASSLRPLGGGNQPQH
>TRBV7-3|.|TRBJ2-1
ASSLLAGSGSNEQF
>TRBV9|once|TRBJ2-1
ASSPSGSVYNEQF
>TRBV4-1|once|TRBJ2-1
ASSQAYNEQF
>TRBV5-4|once|TRBJ1-2
ASSHDHATEAGYT
>TRBV6-6|.|TRBJ1-1
ASSQTGFEAF
>TRBV15|.|TRBJ2-7
ATSREGWDEQY
>TRBV6-5|.|TRBJ1-3
ASTQFLSSGNTIY
>TRBV4-1|.|TRBJ2-1
ASSPAEFNEQF
>TRBV27|.|TRBJ2-1
ASSSSYEQF
>TRBV4-1|.|TRBJ2-4
ASSRAGNWAKNIQY
>TRBV30|.|TRBJ1-5
AWSRGVRQPQH
>TRBV4-2|.|TRBJ1-1
ASSQERGMTEAF
>TRBV7-8|.|TRBJ2-2
ASSFRRELF
>TRBV30|.|TRBJ1-2
AWRGRDYT
>TRBV4-3|.|TRBJ1-1
ASSQDFAGIEEAF
>TRBV6-4|few|TRBJ2-3
ASSDSSGGATDTQY
>TRBV2|.|TRBJ2-1
ASFAVSSYNEQF
>TRBV15|.|TRBJ2-1
ATSSFGTGGIEQF
>TRBV28|.|TRBJ2-7
ASSTQRGAGEQY
>TRBV10-2|.|TRBJ2-3
ASSWTSMGDTQY
>TRBV6-5|.|TRBJ1-2
ASSYAATANYGYT
>TRBV27|.|TRBJ1-6
ASSLQGANSPLH
>TRBV6-1|.|TRBJ1-5
ASSEGSGGYSNQPQH
>TRBV19|.|TRBJ1-3
ASSIQISGNTIY
>TRBV11-2|.|TRBJ1-1
ASSLGRRDTEAF
>TRBV13|.|TRBJ1-1
ASSLGRTEAF
>TRBV11-2|.|TRBJ2-7
ASSLTYEQY
>TRBV28|.|TRBJ2-7
ATRGGHNYEQY
>TRBV9|.|TRBJ2-7
ASSDRQGGPYEQY
>TRBV18|.|TRBJ2-1
ASSPPSGPYNEQF
>TRBV7-3|.|TRBJ2-7
ASSLGDRGHDEQY
>TRBV13|.|TRBJ2-1
ASSFPGSSNEQF
>TRBV5-6|.|TRBJ2-1
ASAPEGGWNNEQF
>TRBV9|.|TRBJ2-2
ASGRGVGELF
>TRBV6-5|.|TRBJ1-1
AFRGELPIDTEAF
>TRBV9|.|TRBJ2-7
ASSADRVADEQY